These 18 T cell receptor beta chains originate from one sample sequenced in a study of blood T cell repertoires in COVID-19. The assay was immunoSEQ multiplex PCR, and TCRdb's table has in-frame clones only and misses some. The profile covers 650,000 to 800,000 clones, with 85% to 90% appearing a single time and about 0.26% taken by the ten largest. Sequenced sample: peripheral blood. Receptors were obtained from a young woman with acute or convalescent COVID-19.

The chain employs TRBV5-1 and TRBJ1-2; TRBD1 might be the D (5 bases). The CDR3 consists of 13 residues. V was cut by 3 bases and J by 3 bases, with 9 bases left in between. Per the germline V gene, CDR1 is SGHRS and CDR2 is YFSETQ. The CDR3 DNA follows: TGCGCCAGCAGCTCGACAGTTTACTATGGCTACACCTTC. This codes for CASSSTVYYGYTF.

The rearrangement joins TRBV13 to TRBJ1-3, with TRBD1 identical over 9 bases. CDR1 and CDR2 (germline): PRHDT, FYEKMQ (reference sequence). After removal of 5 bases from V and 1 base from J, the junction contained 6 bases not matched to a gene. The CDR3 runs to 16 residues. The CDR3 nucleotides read TGTGCCAGCAGCGTGGGACAGGGAGTGTCTGGAAACACCATATATTTT. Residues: CASSVGQGVSGNTIYF.

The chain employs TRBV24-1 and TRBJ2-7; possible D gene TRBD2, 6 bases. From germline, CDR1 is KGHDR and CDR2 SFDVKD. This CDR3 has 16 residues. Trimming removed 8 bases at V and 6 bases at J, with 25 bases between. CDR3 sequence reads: CATNGQVWKGGCEQYF. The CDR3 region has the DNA TGTGCCACCAACGGACAAGTGTGGAAGGGAGGATGCGAGCAGTACTTC.

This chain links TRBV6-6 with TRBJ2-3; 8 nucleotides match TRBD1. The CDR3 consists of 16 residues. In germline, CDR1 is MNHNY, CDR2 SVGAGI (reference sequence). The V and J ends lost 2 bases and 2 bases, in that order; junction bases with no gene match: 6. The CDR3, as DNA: TGTGCCAGCAGTTACACCGGACAGGGAAACACAGATACGCAGTATTTT. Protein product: CASSYTGQGNTDTQYF.

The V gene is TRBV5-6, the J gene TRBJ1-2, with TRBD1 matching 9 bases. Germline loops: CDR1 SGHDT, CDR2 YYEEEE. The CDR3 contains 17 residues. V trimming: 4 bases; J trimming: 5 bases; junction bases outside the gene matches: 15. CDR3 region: CASSTFETGGGRYGYTF. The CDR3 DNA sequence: TGTGCCAGCAGCACTTTTGAGACAGGGGGAGGAAGATATGGCTACACCTTC.

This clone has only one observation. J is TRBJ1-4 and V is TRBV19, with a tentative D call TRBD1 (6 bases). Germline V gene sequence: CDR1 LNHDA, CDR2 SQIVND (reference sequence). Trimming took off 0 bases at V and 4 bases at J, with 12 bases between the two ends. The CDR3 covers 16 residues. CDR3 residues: CASSIDLGHDNEKLFF. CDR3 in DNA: TGTGCCAGTAGTATAGACTTGGGACACGATAATGAAAAACTGTTTTTT.

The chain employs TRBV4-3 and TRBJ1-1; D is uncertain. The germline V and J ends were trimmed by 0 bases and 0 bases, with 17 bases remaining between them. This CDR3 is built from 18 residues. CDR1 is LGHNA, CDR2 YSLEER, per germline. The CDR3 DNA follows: TGCGCCAGCAGCCAAGATTTGATGCGAGGCAGAATGAACACTGAAGCTTTCTTT. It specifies CASSQDLMRGRMNTEAFF.

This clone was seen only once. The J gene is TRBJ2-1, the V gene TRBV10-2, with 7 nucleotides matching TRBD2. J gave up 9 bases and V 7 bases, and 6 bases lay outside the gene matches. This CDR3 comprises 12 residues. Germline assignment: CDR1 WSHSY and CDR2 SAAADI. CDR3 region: CASKGLAAEQFF. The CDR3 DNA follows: TGCGCCAGCAAAGGGCTAGCGGCTGAGCAGTTCTTC.

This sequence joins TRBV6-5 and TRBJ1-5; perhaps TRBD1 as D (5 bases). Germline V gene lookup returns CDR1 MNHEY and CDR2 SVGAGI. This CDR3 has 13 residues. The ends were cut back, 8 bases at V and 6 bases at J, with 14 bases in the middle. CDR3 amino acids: CASRTTAGQPQHF. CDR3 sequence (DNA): TGTGCCAGCCGAACGACAGCGGGTCAGCCCCAGCATTTT.

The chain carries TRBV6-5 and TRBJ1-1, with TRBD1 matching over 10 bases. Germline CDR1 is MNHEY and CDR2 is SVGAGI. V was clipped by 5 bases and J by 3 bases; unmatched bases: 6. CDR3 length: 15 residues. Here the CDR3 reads CASSNRQGAHTEAFF. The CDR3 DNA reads TGTGCCAGCAGTAACCGACAGGGGGCGCACACTGAAGCTTTCTTT.

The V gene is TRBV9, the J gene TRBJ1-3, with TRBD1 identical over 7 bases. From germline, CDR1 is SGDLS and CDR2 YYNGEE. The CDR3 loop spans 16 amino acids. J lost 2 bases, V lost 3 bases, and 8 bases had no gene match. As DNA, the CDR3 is TGTGCCAGCAGCGGAGCGACAGGGCAGGCTGGAAACACCATATATTTT. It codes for CASSGATGQAGNTIYF.

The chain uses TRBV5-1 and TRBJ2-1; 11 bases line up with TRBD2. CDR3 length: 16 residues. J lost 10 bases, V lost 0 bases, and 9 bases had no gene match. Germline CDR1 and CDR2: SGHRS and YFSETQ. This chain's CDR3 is CASSLGGLAGGLEQFF. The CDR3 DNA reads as TGCGCCAGCAGCTTGGGAGGCCTAGCGGGGGGATTGGAGCAGTTCTTC.

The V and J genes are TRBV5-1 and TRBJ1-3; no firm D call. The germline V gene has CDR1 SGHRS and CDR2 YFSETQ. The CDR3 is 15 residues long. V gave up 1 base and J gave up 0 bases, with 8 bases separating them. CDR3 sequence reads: CASSLSESSGNTIYF. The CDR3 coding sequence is TGCGCCAGCAGCTTGTCAGAAAGCTCTGGAAACACCATATATTTT. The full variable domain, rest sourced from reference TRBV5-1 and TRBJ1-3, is KAGVTQTPRYLIKTRGQQVTLSCSPISGHRSVSWYQQTPGQGLQFLFEYFSETQRNKGNFPGRFSGRQFSNSRSEMNVSTLELGDSALYLCASSLSESSGNTIYFGEGSWLTVV.

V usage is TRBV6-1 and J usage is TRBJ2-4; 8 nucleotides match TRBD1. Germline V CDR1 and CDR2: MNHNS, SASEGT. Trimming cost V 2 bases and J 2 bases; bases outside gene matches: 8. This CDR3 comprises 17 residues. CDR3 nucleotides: TGTGCCAGCAGTGAAACCGACAGGGGCCGAACCAAAAACATTCAGTACTTC. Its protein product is CASSETDRGRTKNIQYF.

The CDR3 nucleotides read TGTGCCAGCAGCTTTGGGCCTACAGCCTCCTCTGGAAACACCATATATTTT. Encoded protein: CASSFGPTASSGNTIYF. The chain recombines TRBV7-9 with TRBJ1-3; D is unclear. Germline loops: CDR1 SEHNR, CDR2 FQNEAQ (reference sequence). Between the trimmed V and J ends, which lost 3 bases and 0 bases, there was a span of 15 bases. The CDR3 is 17 residues long.

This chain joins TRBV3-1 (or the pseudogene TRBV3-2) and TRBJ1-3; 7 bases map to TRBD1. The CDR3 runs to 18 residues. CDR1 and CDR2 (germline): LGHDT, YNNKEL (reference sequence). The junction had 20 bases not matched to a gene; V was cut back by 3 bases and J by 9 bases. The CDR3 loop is CASSHRKGQNLLGGTIYF. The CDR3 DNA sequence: TGTGCCAGCAGCCACCGAAAGGGACAGAACCTTCTGGGAGGCACCATATATTTT.

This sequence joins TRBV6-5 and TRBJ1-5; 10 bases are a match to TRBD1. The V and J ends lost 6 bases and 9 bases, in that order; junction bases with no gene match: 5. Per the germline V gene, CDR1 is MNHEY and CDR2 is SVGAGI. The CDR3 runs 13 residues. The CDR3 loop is CASSDRGLRPQHF. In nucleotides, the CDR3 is TGTGCCAGCAGCGACAGGGGGCTTCGGCCCCAGCATTTT.

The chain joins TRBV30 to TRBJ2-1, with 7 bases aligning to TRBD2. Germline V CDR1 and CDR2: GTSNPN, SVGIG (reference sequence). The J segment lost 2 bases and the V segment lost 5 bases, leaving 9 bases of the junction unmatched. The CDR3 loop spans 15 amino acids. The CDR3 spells CAWGGERGTYNEQFF. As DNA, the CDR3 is TGTGCCTGGGGGGGAGAGCGGGGAACCTACAATGAGCAGTTCTTC.